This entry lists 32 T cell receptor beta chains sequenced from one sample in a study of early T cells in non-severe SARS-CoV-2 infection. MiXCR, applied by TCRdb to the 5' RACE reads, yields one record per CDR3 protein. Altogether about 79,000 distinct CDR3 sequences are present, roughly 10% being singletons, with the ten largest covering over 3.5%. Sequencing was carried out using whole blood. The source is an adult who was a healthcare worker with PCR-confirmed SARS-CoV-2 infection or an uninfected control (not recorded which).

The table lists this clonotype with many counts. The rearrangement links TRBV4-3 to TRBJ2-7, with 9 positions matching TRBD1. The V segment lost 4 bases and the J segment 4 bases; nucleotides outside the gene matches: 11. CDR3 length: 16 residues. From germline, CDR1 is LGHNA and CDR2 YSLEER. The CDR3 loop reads CASSPGTGTGWYEQYF. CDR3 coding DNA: TGCGCCAGCAGCCCCGGGACAGGGACGGGTTGGTACGAGCAGTACTTC.

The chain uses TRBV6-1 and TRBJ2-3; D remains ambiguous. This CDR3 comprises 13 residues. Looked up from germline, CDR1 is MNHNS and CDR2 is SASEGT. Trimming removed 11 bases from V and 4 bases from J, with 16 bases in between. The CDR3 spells CASLGFSADTQYF. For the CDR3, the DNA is TGTGCCTCCCTAGGGTTCAGCGCAGATACGCAGTATTTT.

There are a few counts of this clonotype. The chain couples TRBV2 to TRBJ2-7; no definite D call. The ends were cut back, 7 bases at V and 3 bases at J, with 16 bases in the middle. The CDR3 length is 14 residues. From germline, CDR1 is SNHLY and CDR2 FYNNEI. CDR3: CASIPRTAIYEQYF. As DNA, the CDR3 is TGTGCCAGCATACCCAGGACGGCCATCTACGAGCAGTACTTC.

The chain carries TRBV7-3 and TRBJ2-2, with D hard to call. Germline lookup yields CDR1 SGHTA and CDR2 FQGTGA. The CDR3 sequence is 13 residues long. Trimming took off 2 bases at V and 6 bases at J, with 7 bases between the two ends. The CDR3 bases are TGTGCCAGCAGCTTACAGCCGTCCGGGGAGCTGTTTTTT. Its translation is CASSLQPSGELFF.

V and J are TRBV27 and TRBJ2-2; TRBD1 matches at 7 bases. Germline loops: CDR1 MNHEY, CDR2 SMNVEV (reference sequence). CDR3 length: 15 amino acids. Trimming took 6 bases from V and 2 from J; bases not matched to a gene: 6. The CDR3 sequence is CASRTRTGNTGELFF. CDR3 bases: TGTGCCAGCAGAACCCGGACAGGAAACACCGGGGAGCTGTTTTTT.

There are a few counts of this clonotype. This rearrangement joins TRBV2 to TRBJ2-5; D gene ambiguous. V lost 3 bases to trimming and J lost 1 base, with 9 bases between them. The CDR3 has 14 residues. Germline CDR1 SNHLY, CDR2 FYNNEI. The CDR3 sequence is CASSEWSIQETQYF. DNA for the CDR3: TGTGCCAGCAGTGAGTGGTCTATCCAAGAGACCCAGTACTTC.

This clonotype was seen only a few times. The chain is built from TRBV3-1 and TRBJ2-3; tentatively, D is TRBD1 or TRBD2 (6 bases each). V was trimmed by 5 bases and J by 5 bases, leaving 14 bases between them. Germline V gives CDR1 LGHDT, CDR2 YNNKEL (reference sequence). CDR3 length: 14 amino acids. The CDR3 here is CASSDRGPGDTQYF. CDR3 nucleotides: TGTGCCAGCAGCGATCGGGGGCCGGGAGATACGCAGTATTTT.

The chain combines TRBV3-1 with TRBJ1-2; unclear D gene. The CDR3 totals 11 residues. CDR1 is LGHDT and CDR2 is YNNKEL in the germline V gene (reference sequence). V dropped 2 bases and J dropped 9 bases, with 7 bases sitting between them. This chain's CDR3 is CASSQLRSYTF. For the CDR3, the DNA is TGTGCCAGCAGCCAACTGAGAAGCTACACCTTC.

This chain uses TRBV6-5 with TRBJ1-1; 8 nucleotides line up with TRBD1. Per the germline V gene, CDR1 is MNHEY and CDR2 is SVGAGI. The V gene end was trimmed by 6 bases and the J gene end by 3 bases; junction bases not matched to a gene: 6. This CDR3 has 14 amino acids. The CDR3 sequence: CASRQGAGDTEAFF. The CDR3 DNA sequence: TGTGCCAGCAGGCAGGGGGCGGGAGACACTGAAGCTTTCTTT.

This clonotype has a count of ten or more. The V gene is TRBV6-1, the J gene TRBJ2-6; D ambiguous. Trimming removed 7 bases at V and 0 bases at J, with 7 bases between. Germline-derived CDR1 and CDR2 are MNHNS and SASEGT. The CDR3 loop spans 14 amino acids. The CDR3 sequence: CASTIASGANVLTF. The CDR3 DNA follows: TGTGCCAGCACAATAGCCTCTGGGGCCAACGTCCTGACTTTC.

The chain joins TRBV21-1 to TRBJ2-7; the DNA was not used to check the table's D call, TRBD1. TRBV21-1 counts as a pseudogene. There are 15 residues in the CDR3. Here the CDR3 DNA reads TGTGCCAGCAGCAGGGAAGACAGGGACTCCTACGAGCAGTACTTC. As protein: CASSREDRDSYEQYF.

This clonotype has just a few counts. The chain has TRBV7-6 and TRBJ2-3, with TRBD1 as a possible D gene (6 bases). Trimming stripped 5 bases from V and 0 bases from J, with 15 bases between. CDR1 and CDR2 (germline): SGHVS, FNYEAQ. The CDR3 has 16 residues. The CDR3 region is CASSPRGSWSTDTQYF. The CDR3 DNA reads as TGTGCCAGCAGCCCGAGGGGGTCCTGGAGCACAGATACGCAGTATTTT.

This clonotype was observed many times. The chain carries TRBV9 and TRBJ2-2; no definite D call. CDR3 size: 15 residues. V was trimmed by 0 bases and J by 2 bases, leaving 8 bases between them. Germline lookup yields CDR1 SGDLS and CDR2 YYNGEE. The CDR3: CASSVEETNTGELFF. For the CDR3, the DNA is TGTGCCAGCAGCGTAGAAGAGACCAACACCGGGGAGCTGTTTTTT.

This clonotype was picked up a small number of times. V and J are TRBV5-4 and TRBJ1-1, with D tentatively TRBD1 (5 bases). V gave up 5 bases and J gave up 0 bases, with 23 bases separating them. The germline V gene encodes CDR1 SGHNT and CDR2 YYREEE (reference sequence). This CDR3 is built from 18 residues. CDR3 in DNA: TGTGCCAGCAGTTCGGGTGGAGGTGGGGCGGATCTGAACACTGAAGCTTTCTTT. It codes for CASSSGGGGADLNTEAFF. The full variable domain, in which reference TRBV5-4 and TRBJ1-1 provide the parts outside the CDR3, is ETGVTQSPTHLIKTRGQQVTLRCSSQSGHNTVSWYQQALGQGPQFIFQYYREEENGRGNFPPRFSGLQFPNYSSELNVNALELDDSALYLCASSSGGGGADLNTEAFFGQGTRLTVV.

CDR3 loop: CASSVGTGVEQYF. As DNA, the CDR3 is TGCGCCAGCAGCGTAGGGACAGGGGTCGAGCAGTACTTC. This chain connects TRBV5-1 to TRBJ2-7, with 10 positions matching TRBD1. The CDR3 is made up of 13 amino acids. Germline loops: CDR1 SGHRS, CDR2 YFSETQ. Trimming removed 4 bases from V and 6 bases from J; junction bases left unmatched: 4.

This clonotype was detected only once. CDR3 sequence (DNA): TGTGCCAGCAGCTTAGAGATCGGATGGAGGGAAAAACTGTTTTTT. Amino acid sequence: CASSLEIGWREKLFF. The chain recombines TRBV7-9 with TRBJ1-4, with D uncertain. This CDR3 region has 15 residues. Per germline, CDR1 SEHNR and CDR2 FQNEAQ (reference sequence). V was clipped by 1 base and J by 8 bases, with 14 bases between them.

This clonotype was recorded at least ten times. The CDR3 reads CASSRSTGLTDTQYF. The CDR3 DNA sequence: TGTGCCAGCAGCCGTTCGACAGGGCTCACAGATACGCAGTATTTT. The chain is built from TRBV5-4 and TRBJ2-3, with TRBD1 matching 7 bases. CDR1 SGHNT and CDR2 YYREEE come from the germline V gene (reference sequence). CDR3 length equals 15 residues. V was pared by 4 bases and J by 2 bases, with 7 bases of the junction left unmatched.

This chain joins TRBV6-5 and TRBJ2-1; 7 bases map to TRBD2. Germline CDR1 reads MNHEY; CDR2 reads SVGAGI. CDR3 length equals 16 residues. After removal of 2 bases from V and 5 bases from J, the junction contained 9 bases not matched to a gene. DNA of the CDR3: TGTGCCAGCAGTTACCGGCCTAGCGGTCGGGACAATGAGCAGTTCTTC. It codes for CASSYRPSGRDNEQFF.

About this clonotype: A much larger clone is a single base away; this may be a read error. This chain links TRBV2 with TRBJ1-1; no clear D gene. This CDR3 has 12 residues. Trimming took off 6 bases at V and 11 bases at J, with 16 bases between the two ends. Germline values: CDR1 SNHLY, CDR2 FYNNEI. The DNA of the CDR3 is TGTGCCAGCAGCGGCAGAGAGGATTGGGCTTTCTTT. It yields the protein CASSGREDWAFF.

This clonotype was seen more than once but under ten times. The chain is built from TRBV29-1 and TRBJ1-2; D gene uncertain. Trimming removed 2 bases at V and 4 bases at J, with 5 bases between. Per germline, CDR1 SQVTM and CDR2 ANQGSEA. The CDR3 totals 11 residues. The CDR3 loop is CSVERTYGYTF. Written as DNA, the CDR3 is TGCAGCGTTGAACGCACCTATGGCTACACCTTC.

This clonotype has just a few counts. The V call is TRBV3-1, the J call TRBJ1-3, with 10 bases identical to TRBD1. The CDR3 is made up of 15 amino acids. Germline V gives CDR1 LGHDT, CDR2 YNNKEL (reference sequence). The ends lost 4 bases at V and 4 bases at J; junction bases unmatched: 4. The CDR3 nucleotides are TGTGCCAGCAGCCCGGGGACAGGGGAAGGAAACACCATATATTTT. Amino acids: CASSPGTGEGNTIYF.

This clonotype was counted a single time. The CDR3 loop is CASSSRDSRSPLHF. CDR3 sequence (DNA): TGTGCCAGCAGCTCCCGGGACAGTCGATCACCCCTCCACTTT. This chain links TRBV5-4 with TRBJ1-6, with TRBD1 matching 7 bases. The CDR3 loop spans 14 amino acids. The germline V gene encodes CDR1 SGHNT and CDR2 YYREEE (reference sequence). V lost 3 bases and J lost 10; bases outside the gene matches: 7.

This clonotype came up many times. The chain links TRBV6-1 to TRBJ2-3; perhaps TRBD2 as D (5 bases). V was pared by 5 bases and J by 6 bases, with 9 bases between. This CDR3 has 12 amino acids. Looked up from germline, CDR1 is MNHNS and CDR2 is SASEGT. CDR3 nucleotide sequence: TGTGCCAGCAGTCTAGGCGGGGATACGCAGTATTTT. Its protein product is CASSLGGDTQYF.

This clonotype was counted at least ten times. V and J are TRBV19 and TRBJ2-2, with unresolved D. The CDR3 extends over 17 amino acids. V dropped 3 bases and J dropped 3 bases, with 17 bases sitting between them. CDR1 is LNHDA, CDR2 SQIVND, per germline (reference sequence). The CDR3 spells CASSIVYSEADTGELFF. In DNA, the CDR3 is TGTGCCAGTAGTATCGTGTACAGTGAGGCGGACACCGGGGAGCTGTTTTTT. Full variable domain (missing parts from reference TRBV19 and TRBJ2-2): DGGITQSPKYLFRKEGQNVTLSCEQNLNHDAMYWYRQDPGQGLRLIYYSQIVNDFQKGDIAEGYSVSREKKESFPLTVTSAQKNPTAFYLCASSIVYSEADTGELFFGEGSRLTVL.

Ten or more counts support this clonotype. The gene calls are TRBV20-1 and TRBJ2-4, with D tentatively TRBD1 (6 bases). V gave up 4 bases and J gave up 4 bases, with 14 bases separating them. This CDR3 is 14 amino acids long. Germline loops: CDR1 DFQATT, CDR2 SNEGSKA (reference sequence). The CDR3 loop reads CSATSYREKNIQYF. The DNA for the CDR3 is TGCAGTGCTACCTCGTACAGGGAAAAAAACATTCAGTACTTC.

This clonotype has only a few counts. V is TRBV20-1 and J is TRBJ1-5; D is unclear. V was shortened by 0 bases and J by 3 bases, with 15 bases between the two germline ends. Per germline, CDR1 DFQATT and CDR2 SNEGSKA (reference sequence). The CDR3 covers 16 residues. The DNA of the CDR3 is TGCAGTGCTAGAGATCTGACACTCCCTAACAATCAGCCCCAGCATTTT. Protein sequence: CSARDLTLPNNQPQHF.

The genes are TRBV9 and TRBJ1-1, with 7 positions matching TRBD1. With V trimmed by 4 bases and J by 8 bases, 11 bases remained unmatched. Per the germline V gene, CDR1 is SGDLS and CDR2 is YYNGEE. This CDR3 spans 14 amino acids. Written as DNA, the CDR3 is TGTGCCAGCAGCTCCGGTGAGCCAGGGGGGGAAGCTTTCTTT. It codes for CASSSGEPGGEAFF. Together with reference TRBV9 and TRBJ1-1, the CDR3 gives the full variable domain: DSGVTQTPKHLITATGQRVTLRCSPRSGDLSVYWYQQSLDQGLQFLIQYYNGEERAKGNILERFSAQQFPDLHSELNLSSLELGDSALYFCASSSGEPGGEAFFGQGTRLTVV.

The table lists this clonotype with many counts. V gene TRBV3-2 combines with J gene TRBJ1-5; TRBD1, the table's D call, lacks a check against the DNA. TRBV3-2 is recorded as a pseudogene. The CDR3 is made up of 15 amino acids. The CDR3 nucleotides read TGTGCCAGCAGGGCCGGACAGCAAGGCAATCAGCCCCAGCATTTT. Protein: CASRAGQQGNQPQHF.

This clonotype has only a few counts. This chain's CDR3 is CASSSDTGSGGYTF. The CDR3 coding sequence is TGTGCCAGCAGTTCCGATACAGGGTCTGGTGGCTACACCTTC. V gene TRBV6-2 or TRBV6-3 combines with J gene TRBJ1-2; weak D call: TRBD1 (6 bases). The CDR3 length is 14 residues. Germline CDR1 MNHEY, CDR2 SVGEGT. V was shortened by 4 bases and J by 7 bases, with 16 bases between the two germline ends.

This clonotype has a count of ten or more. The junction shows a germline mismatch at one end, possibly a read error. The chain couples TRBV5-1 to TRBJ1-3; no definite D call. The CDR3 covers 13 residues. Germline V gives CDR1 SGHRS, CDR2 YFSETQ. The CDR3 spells CASKMVSENTIYF. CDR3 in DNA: TGCGCCAGCAAAATGGTCTCTGAAAACACCATATATTTT.

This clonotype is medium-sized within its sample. CDR3 bases: TGTGCCAGCAGCCAAGCGGGAGGACAGGGGGTCGATGGCTACACCTTC. Translation: CASSQAGGQGVDGYTF. The rearrangement uses TRBV14 and TRBJ1-2, with 10 bases fitting TRBD1. Germline CDR1 and CDR2: SGHDN and FVKESK. The V gene end was trimmed by 1 base and the J gene end by 6 bases; junction bases not matched to a gene: 8. This CDR3 has 16 amino acids.

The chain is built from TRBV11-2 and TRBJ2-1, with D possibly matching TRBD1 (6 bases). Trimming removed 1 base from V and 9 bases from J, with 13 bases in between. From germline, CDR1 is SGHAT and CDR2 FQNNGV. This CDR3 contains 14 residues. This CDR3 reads CASSLGGLAAEQFF. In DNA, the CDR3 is TGTGCCAGCAGCTTAGGGGGGCTGGCGGCTGAGCAGTTCTTC.